The clone carrying this T cell receptor (beta chain) was picked up a small number of times. This sample is drawn from a study of blood T cells in healthy people across ages. Combining a sample-barcoded 5' primer with a J-beta primer mix, a second PCR ran for about 7 to 12 cycles. MiXCR was run by TCRdb on the 5' RACE reads, yielding one entry per CDR3 protein. Among approximately 1.5 million distinct CDR3 sequences listed, under 55% were seen once. The CDR3 consists of 16 residues. The germline CDR1 and CDR2 sequences are LGHNA and YNFKEQ. V was clipped by 1 base and J by 0 bases; unmatched bases: 5. Sequencing was performed on blood. The receptor was isolated from a young woman in good health. The chain employs TRBV4-2 and TRBJ1-1, with 7 positions matching TRBD1. The CDR3 loop reads CASSQGTGILNTEAFF. The CDR3 nucleotides read TGTGCCAGCAGCCAAGGGACAGGCATTCTGAACACTGAAGCTTTCTTT.